This T cell receptor (beta chain) emerged from a study of OX40 agonist ivuxolimab in advanced cancers. Losses at the gene ends were 1 base for V and 4 bases for J; bases not matched to a gene: 9. Germline assignment: CDR1 MDHEN and CDR2 SYDVKM. This CDR3 region has 17 residues. Produced via immunoSEQ multiplex PCR; TCRdb's table is partial and in-frame only. The sample consists of about 71,000 clones, roughly nine tenths of them appearing once. The V gene is TRBV28, the J gene TRBJ2-1, with 8 bases matching TRBD2. The sequence was collected from an adult with an advanced solid tumor such as melanoma, head and neck, liver or kidney cancer. This sample comprised CD4+ or CD8+ T cells sorted from blood, obtained in a trial of the OX40 agonist ivuxolimab. The CDR3 DNA sequence: TGTGCCAGCAGTTTATCTCTCGGACTAGCCATGTACAATGAGCAGTTCTTC. This sequence encodes CASSLSLGLAMYNEQFF.